In this sample, the clone carrying this T cell receptor (beta chain) turned up many times. Its antigen is unknown. From RNA, the CDR3 regions of TCR beta chains were amplified and sequenced. RT-PCR in the first round used HTBI primers; a second-round multiplex PCR followed. TCRdb recomputed calls from the multiplex PCR reads with MiXCR, one row per CDR3 protein. The table shows hundreds of thousands of distinct CDR3 sequences, with 20% to 25% occurring only once. This sample stems from a study of Graves' ophthalmopathy and Graves' hyperthyroidism. Hyperthyroidism counted as stable given no ophthalmopathy within 18 months of follow-up. Germline V CDR1 and CDR2: MNHNS, SASEGT. This CDR3 comprises 16 residues. J lost 3 bases, V lost 5 bases, and 9 bases had no gene match. Study outcomes and limitations: Sensitivity reached 85% to 90% and specificity around 81% for a 13-signature model separating ophthalmopathy from stable hyperthyroidism. A majority of expanded thyroid clonotypes exceeding 0.001 frequency were likewise present in blood.

The gene calls are TRBV6-1 and TRBJ2-7; TRBD2 matches 11 bases. The sequence came from a young woman with stable Graves' hyperthyroidism. The sequenced sample consisted of peripheral blood. Here the CDR3 DNA reads TGTGCCAGCAGTAAGGGACTAGCGGTCGACATCTACGAGCAGTACTTC. Its protein product is CASSKGLAVDIYEQYF.